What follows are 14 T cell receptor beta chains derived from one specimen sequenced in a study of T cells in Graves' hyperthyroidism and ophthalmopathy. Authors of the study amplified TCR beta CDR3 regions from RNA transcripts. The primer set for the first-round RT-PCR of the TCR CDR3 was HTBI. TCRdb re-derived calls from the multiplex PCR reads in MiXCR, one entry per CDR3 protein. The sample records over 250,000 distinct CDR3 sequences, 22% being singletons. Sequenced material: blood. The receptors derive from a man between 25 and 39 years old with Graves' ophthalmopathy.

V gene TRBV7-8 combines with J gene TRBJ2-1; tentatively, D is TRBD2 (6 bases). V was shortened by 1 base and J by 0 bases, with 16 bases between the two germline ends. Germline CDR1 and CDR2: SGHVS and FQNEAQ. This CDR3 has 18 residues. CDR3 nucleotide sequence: TGTGCCAGCAGCTTAGAAAGTCTAGCGTTAAGCTCCTACAATGAGCAGTTCTTC. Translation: CASSLESLALSSYNEQFF.

CDR3 in DNA: TGTGCCAGCAGCCCGACTGCGGGGGGTATCGGGGAGCTGTTTTTT. This sequence encodes CASSPTAGGIGELFF. This chain uses TRBV11-2 with TRBJ2-2; TRBD2 agrees at 8 bases. Germline V gene lookup returns CDR1 SGHAT and CDR2 FQNNGV. CDR3 length equals 15 residues. The ends lost 5 bases at V and 7 bases at J; junction bases unmatched: 9.

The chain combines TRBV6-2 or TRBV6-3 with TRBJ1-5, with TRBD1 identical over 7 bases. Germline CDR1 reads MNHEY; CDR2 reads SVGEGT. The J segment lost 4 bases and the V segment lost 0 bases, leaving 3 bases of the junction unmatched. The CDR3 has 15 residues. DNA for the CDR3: TGTGCCAGCAGTTACTCCCGACAGGGTAATCAGCCCCAGCATTTT. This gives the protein CASSYSRQGNQPQHF.

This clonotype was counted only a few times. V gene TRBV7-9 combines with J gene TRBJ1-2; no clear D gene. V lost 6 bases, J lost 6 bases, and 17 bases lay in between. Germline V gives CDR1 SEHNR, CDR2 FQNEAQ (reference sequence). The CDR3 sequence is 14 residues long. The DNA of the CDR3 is TGTGCCAGCAGGTCCTTAAGTGGTTACCATGGCTACACCTTC. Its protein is CASRSLSGYHGYTF.

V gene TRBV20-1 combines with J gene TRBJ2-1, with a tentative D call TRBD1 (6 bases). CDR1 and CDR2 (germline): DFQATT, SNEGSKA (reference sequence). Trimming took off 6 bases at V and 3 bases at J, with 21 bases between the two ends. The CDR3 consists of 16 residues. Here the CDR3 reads CSAHQGKKPNYNEQFF. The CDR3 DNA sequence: TGCAGTGCCCACCAGGGGAAAAAACCAAACTACAATGAGCAGTTCTTC.

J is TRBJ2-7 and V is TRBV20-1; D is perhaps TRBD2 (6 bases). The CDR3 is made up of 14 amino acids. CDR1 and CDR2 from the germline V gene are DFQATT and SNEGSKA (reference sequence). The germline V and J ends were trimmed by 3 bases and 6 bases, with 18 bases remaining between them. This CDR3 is CSARRLVTTGEQYF. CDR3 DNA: TGCAGTGCTAGGAGACTAGTCACGACTGGCGAGCAGTACTTC.

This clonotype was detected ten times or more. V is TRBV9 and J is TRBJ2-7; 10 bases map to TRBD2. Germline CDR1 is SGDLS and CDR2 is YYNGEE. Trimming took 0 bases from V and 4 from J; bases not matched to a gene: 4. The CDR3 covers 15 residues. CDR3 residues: CASSVDGTSVYEQYF. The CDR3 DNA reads TGTGCCAGCAGCGTAGACGGGACTAGCGTATACGAGCAGTACTTC.

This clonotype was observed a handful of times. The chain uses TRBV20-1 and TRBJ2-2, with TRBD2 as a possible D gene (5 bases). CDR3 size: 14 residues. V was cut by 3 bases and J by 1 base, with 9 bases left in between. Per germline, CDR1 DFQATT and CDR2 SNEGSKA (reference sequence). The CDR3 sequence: CSASDGVNTGELFF. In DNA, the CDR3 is TGCAGTGCTAGCGACGGGGTGAACACCGGGGAGCTGTTTTTT.

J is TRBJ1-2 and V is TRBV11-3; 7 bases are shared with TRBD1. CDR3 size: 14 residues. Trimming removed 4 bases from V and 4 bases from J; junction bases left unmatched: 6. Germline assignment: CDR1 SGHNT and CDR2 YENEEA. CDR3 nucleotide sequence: TGTGCCAGCAGCTCGGACAGGAAATCCTATGGCTACACCTTC. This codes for CASSSDRKSYGYTF.

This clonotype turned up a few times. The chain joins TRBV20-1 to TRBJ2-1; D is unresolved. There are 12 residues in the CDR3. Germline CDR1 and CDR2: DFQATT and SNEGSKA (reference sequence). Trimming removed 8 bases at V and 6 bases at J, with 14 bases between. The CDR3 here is CSLLRAANEQFF. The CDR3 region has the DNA TGCAGTTTACTCCGGGCCGCCAATGAGCAGTTCTTC.

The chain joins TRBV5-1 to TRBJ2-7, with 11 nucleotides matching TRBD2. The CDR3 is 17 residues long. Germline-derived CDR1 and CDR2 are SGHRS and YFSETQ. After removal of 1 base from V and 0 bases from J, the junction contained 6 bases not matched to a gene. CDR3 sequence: CASSLSLAGGVSYEQYF. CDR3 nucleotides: TGCGCCAGCAGCTTGAGCCTAGCGGGAGGAGTCTCCTACGAGCAGTACTTC. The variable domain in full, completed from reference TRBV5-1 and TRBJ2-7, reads KAGVTQTPRYLIKTRGQQVTLSCSPISGHRSVSWYQQTPGQGLQFLFEYFSETQRNKGNFPGRFSGRQFSNSRSEMNVSTLELGDSALYLCASSLSLAGGVSYEQYFGPGTRLTVT.

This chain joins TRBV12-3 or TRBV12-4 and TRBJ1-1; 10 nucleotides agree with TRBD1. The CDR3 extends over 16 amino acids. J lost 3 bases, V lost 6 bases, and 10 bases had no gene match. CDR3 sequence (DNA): TGTGCCAGCAGAGAGGGGGAGACAGGGGGCTACACTGAAGCTTTCTTT. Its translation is CASREGETGGYTEAFF.

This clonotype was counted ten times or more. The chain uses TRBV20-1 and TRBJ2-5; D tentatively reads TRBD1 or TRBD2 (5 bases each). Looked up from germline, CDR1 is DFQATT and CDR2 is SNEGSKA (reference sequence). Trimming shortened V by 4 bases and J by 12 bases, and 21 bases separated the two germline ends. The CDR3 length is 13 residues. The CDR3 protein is CSATTPTGTIKYF. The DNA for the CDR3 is TGCAGTGCTACCACTCCGACCGGGACCATAAAGTACTTC.

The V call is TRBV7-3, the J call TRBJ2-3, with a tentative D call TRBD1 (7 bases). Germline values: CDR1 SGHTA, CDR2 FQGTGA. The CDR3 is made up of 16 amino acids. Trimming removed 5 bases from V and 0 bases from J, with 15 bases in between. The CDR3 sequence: CASSRAGGKSTDTQYF. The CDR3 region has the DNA TGTGCCAGCAGCCGCGCAGGGGGGAAAAGCACAGATACGCAGTATTTT.